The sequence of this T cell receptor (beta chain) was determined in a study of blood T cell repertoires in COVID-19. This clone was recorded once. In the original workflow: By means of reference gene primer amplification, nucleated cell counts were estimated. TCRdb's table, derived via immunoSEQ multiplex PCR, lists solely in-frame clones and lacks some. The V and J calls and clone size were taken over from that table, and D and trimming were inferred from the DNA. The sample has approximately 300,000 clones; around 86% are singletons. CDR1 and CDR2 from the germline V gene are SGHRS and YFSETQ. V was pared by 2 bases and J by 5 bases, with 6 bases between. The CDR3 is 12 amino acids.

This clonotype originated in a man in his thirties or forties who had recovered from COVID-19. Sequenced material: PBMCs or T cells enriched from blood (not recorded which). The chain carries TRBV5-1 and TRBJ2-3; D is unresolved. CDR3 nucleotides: TGCGCCAGCAGCTTATACAGAGATACGCAGTATTTT. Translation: CASSLYRDTQYF.